One sample yielded the 13 T cell receptor beta chains listed below, sequenced in a study of tumor-infiltrating lymphocytes in primary liver carcinoma. Scientists recovered RNA and DNA together from roughly 20-30 mg of unsorted bulk tissue. Synthesis of TCR beta cDNA was carried out from approximately 470 ng total RNA with a constant-region primer. What produced the TCR beta libraries was three nested multiplex PCR rounds using slightly modified ARM-PCR. PCR rounds one and two used TRBV1-TRBV30 forward primers with a C-beta reverse primer for approximately 10 cycles each. MiXCR, applied by TCRdb to the multiplex PCR reads, yields one record per CDR3 protein. The table shows tens of thousands of distinct CDR3 sequences, with around 77% occurring only once. Sample: liver tumor tissue from sampling region 5. Subset here: tumor region T5, tumor centre. The receptors originated from a man between 40 and 49 years old with primary liver carcinoma and hepatitis B virus infection.

The chain employs TRBV5-1 and TRBJ2-4; 8 positions agree with TRBD2. Germline V lookup: CDR1 SGHRS, CDR2 YFSETQ. V was pared by 6 bases and J by 12 bases, with 14 bases of the junction left unmatched. The CDR3 runs to 14 residues. CDR3 residues: CASMEAGAKDTQYF. The CDR3 DNA is TGCGCCAGCATGGAAGCGGGAGCCAAAGACACTCAGTACTTC.

In the case of this clonotype: At one end the junction does not follow the germline gene, possibly because of a read error. The CDR3 here is CASSLIGGTGRNTEAFF. In DNA, the CDR3 is TGTGCCAGCAGCTTGATCGGTGGGACAGGGCGGAACACTGAGGCTTTCTTT. V usage is TRBV5-6 and J usage is TRBJ1-1, with 9 nucleotides matching TRBD1. Germline V gene lookup returns CDR1 SGHDT and CDR2 YYEEEE. This CDR3 contains 17 residues.

Concerning this clonotype: At one end the junction does not follow the germline gene, possibly because of a read error. This rearrangement joins TRBV7-8 to TRBJ1-2; 8 positions agree with TRBD1. Germline loops: CDR1 SGHVS, CDR2 FQNEAQ. The CDR3 is 14 amino acids. This chain's CDR3 is CPSSLDRVNYGYTF. DNA for the CDR3: TGTCCCAGTAGCTTGGACAGGGTTAACTATGGCTACACCTTC.

The chain couples TRBV28 to TRBJ1-1, with 8 bases identical to TRBD1. CDR3 length: 15 amino acids. The V gene's germline CDR1 is MDHEN and CDR2 SYDVKM. The V and J ends lost 7 bases and 7 bases, in that order; junction bases with no gene match: 14. This CDR3 reads CASIPSSDRDVEAFF. DNA for the CDR3: TGTGCCAGCATCCCCTCATCGGACAGGGACGTTGAAGCTTTCTTT.

To note about this clonotype: The missing conserved phenylalanine or tryptophan at the end of this CDR3 makes a read error likely. The rearrangement uses TRBV6-6 and TRBJ2-7, with 10 bases fitting TRBD2. CDR1 is MNHNY and CDR2 is SVGAGI in the germline V gene (reference sequence). This CDR3 contains 14 residues. The V and J ends lost 6 bases and 4 bases, in that order; junction bases with no gene match: 6. This chain's CDR3 is CASRGLAGVYEQYL. The CDR3 DNA sequence: TGTGCCAGCAGGGGGCTAGCGGGAGTTTACGAGCAGTACTTA.

Concerning this clonotype: Mismatch with germline at one junction end may stem from a read error. The J gene is TRBJ2-2, the V gene TRBV4-3; 8 bases are shared with TRBD2. This CDR3 contains 18 residues. Germline CDR1 reads LGHNA; CDR2 reads YSLEER. Here the CDR3 reads CTSSQTTSGHTNTGELLF. CDR3 nucleotides: TGCACTAGCAGCCAAACTACTAGCGGACATACGAACACCGGGGAGCTGCTTTTT.

As regards this clonotype: Relative to the germline gene, one junction end is altered; a read error may explain this. The rearrangement uses TRBV10-2 and TRBJ2-3; TRBD2 matches 9 bases. The germline V gene encodes CDR1 WSHSY and CDR2 SAAADI. This CDR3 spans 17 amino acids. The CDR3, as DNA: TGCGCCAGCAGCGAGCTACAGGGACTAGCTAGCACAGATACGCAGTGTTTT. Translation gives CASSELQGLASTDTQCF.

Details on this clonotype: At one end, the junction sequence differs from germline, possibly due to a read error. This chain uses TRBV11-2 with TRBJ2-7, with 11 nucleotides matching TRBD2. This CDR3 region has 20 residues. From germline, CDR1 is SGHAT and CDR2 FQNNGV. In DNA, the CDR3 is TGTGCCAATAGCTTGAGGGAGGGGAGGACTAGCGGGCTCAGCTCCTACGAGCGGTACTTC. Translating gives CANSLREGRTSGLSSYERYF.

Remarks on this clonotype: It is likely a read error, because the conserved phenylalanine at the end of the CDR3 is missing. It is unclear where the CDR3 begins or ends on the DNA, so no DNA is shown, and the CDR3 is as TCRdb lists it. V usage is TRBV11-3 and J usage is TRBJ1-5; the table calls TRBD1, which could not be checked here. From its first to its last residue, the CDR3 has 15 amino acids. The germline CDR1 and CDR2 sequences are SGHNT and YENEEA. The CDR3 region is CASSLDLGVAQSHHS.

About this clonotype: The CDR3 end shows no conserved phenylalanine or tryptophan, and so a read error is likely. This chain connects TRBV11-1 to TRBJ2-3, with TRBD2 matching over 8 bases. Germline V lookup: CDR1 SGHAT, CDR2 FQDESV (reference sequence). CDR3 length: 15 residues. In nucleotides, the CDR3 is TGTGCCAGCAGCTTTAGCGGGAAGCGGACAGATTCGCAGTATCTT. This codes for CASSFSGKRTDSQYL.

This clonotype was observed a handful of times. This sequence joins TRBV29-1 and TRBJ2-3, with D hard to call. Germline values: CDR1 SQVTM, CDR2 ANQGSEA. This CDR3 is 12 amino acids long. With 7 bases removed from V and 3 bases from J, the gap between germline ends came to 11 bases. CDR3 nucleotides: TGCAGCGGGTGGCGGTATACAGATACGCAGTATTTT. As protein: CSGWRYTDTQYF.

About this clonotype: Germline is not matched at one junction end, which may reflect a read error. This chain uses TRBV4-1 with TRBJ1-4, with D maybe TRBD1 (6 bases). Germline CDR1 MGHRA, CDR2 YSYEKL. The CDR3 length is 15 residues. The CDR3, as DNA: TGTGCCAGCAGCCTCTGGGGGGCGGCTTGTGAAAAACTGTTTTTT. This translates into CASSLWGAACEKLFF.

This chain connects TRBV11-1 to TRBJ2-3, with D possibly called TRBD1 or TRBD2 (5 bases each). Trimming left V 8 bases short and J 4 bases short, with 31 bases between. Germline values: CDR1 SGHAT, CDR2 FQDESV (reference sequence). This CDR3 spans 19 amino acids. CDR3 in amino acids: CASGSGGSPVGARADTQYF. DNA of the CDR3: TGTGCCAGCGGCTCTGGGGGAAGCCCTGTTGGAGCCCGCGCAGATACGCAGTATTTT.